This entry lists 17 T cell receptor beta chains sequenced from one sample in a study of blood T cell repertoires in COVID-19. Method: immunoSEQ multiplex PCR; TCRdb's copy keeps in-frame clones and lacks some. The table lists 95,000 to 150,000 clones, about nine tenths of them singletons. Material: peripheral blood. These receptors originate from a man between 40 and 49 years old with acute or convalescent COVID-19.

The rearrangement links TRBV7-9 to TRBJ1-4; maybe TRBD1 (6 bases). Trimming took 2 bases from V and 8 from J, leaving 15 bases between them. The CDR3 sequence is 15 residues long. CDR1 is SEHNR, CDR2 FQNEAQ, per germline (reference sequence). For the CDR3, the DNA is TGTGCCAGCAGCTTAAGGGACACGGGAATAGAAAAACTGTTTTTT. The encoded protein is CASSLRDTGIEKLFF.

The chain joins TRBV5-8 to TRBJ2-7; TRBD2 matches at 8 bases. The germline gives CDR1 SGHTS, CDR2 YDEGEE. The length of the CDR3 is 15 residues. V lost 5 bases and J lost 6; bases outside the gene matches: 13. The DNA of the CDR3 is TGTGCCAGCAGTTTCCACCCCGGACTAGCTGGCGAGCAGTACTTC. This codes for CASSFHPGLAGEQYF.

The chain uses TRBV19 and TRBJ2-1; 9 nucleotides align to TRBD1. With 5 bases clipped from V and 8 bases from J, the junction kept 7 bases outside the gene matches. This CDR3 has 14 amino acids. Germline-derived CDR1 and CDR2 are LNHDA and SQIVND (reference sequence). CDR3 bases: TGTGCCAGTAGTCACAGGGGGCGCTTCGATGAGCAGTTCTTC. Translated: CASSHRGRFDEQFF.

The gene calls are TRBV7-6 and TRBJ2-3; tentative D call: TRBD1 (5 bases). V lost 4 bases and J lost 4, with 15 bases in between. There are 15 residues in the CDR3. In germline, CDR1 is SGHVS, CDR2 FNYEAQ. CDR3 protein: CASSSPQGGADTQYF. The CDR3 DNA is TGTGCCAGCAGCTCTCCTCAGGGTGGAGCAGATACGCAGTATTTT.

The chain is built from TRBV3-1 (or the pseudogene TRBV3-2) and TRBJ1-4; D is uncertain. V was pared by 0 bases and J by 5 bases, with 13 bases between. The CDR3 sequence is 16 residues long. CDR1 and CDR2 from the germline V gene are LGHDT and YNNKEL (reference sequence). The DNA of the CDR3 is TGTGCCAGCAGCCAAGACGCGGCGGGAGGGAATGAAAAACTGTTTTTT. Its translation is CASSQDAAGGNEKLFF.

This rearrangement joins TRBV5-6 to TRBJ2-7, with a weak D call TRBD1 (5 bases). The CDR3 has 16 amino acids. From germline, CDR1 is SGHDT and CDR2 YYEEEE. V was cut by 0 bases and J by 3 bases, with 16 bases left in between. The CDR3 is CASSLVSAGPGYEQYF. The CDR3 DNA reads TGTGCCAGCAGCTTGGTGTCGGCAGGGCCTGGCTACGAGCAGTACTTC. The entire variable domain, with the rest obtained from reference TRBV5-6 and TRBJ2-7, is as follows: DAGVTQSPTHLIKTRGQQVTLRCSPKSGHDTVSWYQQALGQGPQFIFQYYEEEERQRGNFPDRFSGHQFPNYSSELNVNALLLGDSALYLCASSLVSAGPGYEQYFGPGTRLTVT.

The rearrangement joins TRBV19 to TRBJ2-5, with 7 bases lining up with TRBD1. CDR1 and CDR2 (germline): LNHDA, SQIVND (reference sequence). The ends lost 5 bases at V and 4 bases at J; junction bases unmatched: 7. The CDR3 covers 14 residues. For the CDR3, the DNA is TGTGCCAGTAGTGGATACAGGGGCCGAGAGACCCAGTACTTC. Translating it yields CASSGYRGRETQYF.

V gene TRBV19 combines with J gene TRBJ1-5; 7 nucleotides line up with TRBD1. V trimming: 4 bases; J trimming: 7 bases; junction bases outside the gene matches: 10. The CDR3 contains 15 residues. CDR1 LNHDA and CDR2 SQIVND come from the germline V gene (reference sequence). CDR3 region: CASSRDKGAYQPQHF. The DNA for the CDR3 is TGTGCCAGTAGTAGGGACAAGGGGGCATACCAGCCCCAGCATTTT.

The J gene is TRBJ2-1, the V gene TRBV10-1; D unresolved. Trimming cost V 2 bases and J 0 bases, with 11 bases left between them. The CDR3 loop spans 16 amino acids. CDR1 is WNHNN, CDR2 SYGVQD, per germline (reference sequence). This CDR3 reads CASSEMWPSSYNEQFF. The CDR3 region has the DNA TGCGCCAGCAGTGAGATGTGGCCTAGCTCCTACAATGAGCAGTTCTTC.

Regarding this clone: At the DNA level, this CDR3 is encoded by other sequences in the same sample as well. The chain links TRBV18 to TRBJ1-5, with a tentative D call TRBD1 (5 bases). Germline values: CDR1 KGHSH, CDR2 LQKENI. The ends were cut back, 3 bases at V and 4 bases at J, with 7 bases in the middle. CDR3 length: 13 amino acids. This chain's CDR3 is CASSPDRNQPQHF. CDR3 sequence (DNA): TGTGCCAGCTCACCCGACAGAAATCAGCCCCAGCATTTT.

Concerning this clone: The junction shows a germline mismatch at one end, possibly a read error. This chain uses TRBV7-7 with TRBJ2-5; 11 positions match TRBD2. Germline V gene data show CDR1 as SSHAT and CDR2 as FNYEAQ (reference sequence). This CDR3 region has 16 residues. CDR3 coding DNA: TGTGCTAGCAGCCTGACTAGCGGGGCCGGGAAAGAGACCCAGTACTTC. Protein product: CASSLTSGAGKETQYF.

This rearrangement joins TRBV5-8 to TRBJ2-1; a weak D match, TRBD2 (5 bases). Germline CDR1 SGHTS, CDR2 YDEGEE. The V end was cut by 6 bases, the J end by 5 bases, with 15 bases between. This CDR3 is 14 amino acids long. The CDR3, as DNA: TGTGCCAGCAACTTAGCGATCCACCACAATGAGCAGTTCTTC. This codes for CASNLAIHHNEQFF.

This clone was seen a few times. The rearrangement links TRBV7-8 to TRBJ2-7; tentative D call: TRBD2 (5 bases). Germline V gene data show CDR1 as SGHVS and CDR2 as FQNEAQ. The CDR3 loop spans 12 amino acids. Between the trimmed V and J ends, which lost 1 base and 5 bases, there was a span of 6 bases. The CDR3 DNA sequence: TGTGCCAGCAGCTTAGGAGGGCACGAGCAGTACTTC. This gives the protein CASSLGGHEQYF.

The chain is built from TRBV6-5 and TRBJ1-3, with 7 bases lining up with TRBD1. The ends lost 10 bases at V and 2 bases at J; junction bases unmatched: 2. This CDR3 has 12 residues. Germline-derived CDR1 and CDR2 are MNHEY and SVGAGI. This chain's CDR3 is CATQGAGNTIYF. CDR3 in DNA: TGTGCCACCCAGGGGGCTGGAAACACCATATATTTT.

The rearrangement uses TRBV5-1 and TRBJ1-1; weak D call: TRBD1 (5 bases). Per germline, CDR1 SGHRS and CDR2 YFSETQ. Trimming removed 2 bases from V and 1 base from J, with 12 bases in between. This CDR3 is 15 amino acids long. CDR3 residues: CASSFTGAGNTEAFF. CDR3 DNA: TGCGCCAGCAGCTTTACAGGCGCTGGGAACACTGAAGCTTTCTTT.

The chain carries TRBV11-3 and TRBJ1-3; 9 bases agree with TRBD1. The germline V gene has CDR1 SGHNT and CDR2 YENEEA. The V gene end was trimmed by 0 bases and the J gene end by 8 bases; junction bases not matched to a gene: 8. This CDR3 spans 16 amino acids. CDR3 region: CASSLDQQGARDTIYF. CDR3 coding DNA: TGTGCCAGCAGCTTAGACCAACAGGGGGCGCGAGACACCATATATTTT.

The rearrangement links TRBV25-1 to TRBJ1-3; 7 nucleotides agree with TRBD1. The trim removed 2 bases at V and 1 base at J, leaving 2 bases unmatched. Germline assignment: CDR1 MGHDK and CDR2 SYGVNS. The CDR3 sequence is 15 residues long. The CDR3 bases are TGTGCCAGCAGTGAAGGGGGACAGTCTGGAAACACCATATATTTT. This sequence encodes CASSEGGQSGNTIYF. The full variable domain, its missing parts supplied by reference TRBV25-1 and TRBJ1-3, is EADIYQTPRYLVIGTGKKITLECSQTMGHDKMYWYQQDPGMELHLIHYSYGVNSTEKGDLSSESTVSRIRTEHFPLTLESARPSHTSQYLCASSEGGQSGNTIYFGEGSWLTVV.